A single sample gave rise to the 3 T cell receptor beta chains below, sequenced in a study of cytomegalovirus exposure and HLA in healthy donors. The primer mix had 60 Vbeta and 13 Jbeta primers. The method was immunoSEQ multiplex PCR; TCRdb's version includes in-frame clones alone and lacks a portion of them. The table lists about 160,000 clones, approximately 85% of them singletons, with approximately 12% in the top ten. The sample consisted of PBMCs. The receptors come from a man between 45 and 60 years old in good health and CMV-seropositive.

CDR3 DNA: TGCGCCAGCAGCCAAGACTCTACCTACGAGCAGTACTTC. This gives the protein CASSQDSTYEQYF. This chain links TRBV4-3 with TRBJ2-7; no reliable D call. V was pared by 0 bases and J by 2 bases, with 5 bases between. Germline V gene lookup returns CDR1 LGHNA and CDR2 YSLEER. There are 13 residues in the CDR3.

V and J are TRBV30 and TRBJ1-3, with D perhaps matching TRBD1 (6 bases). V was clipped by 8 bases and J by 2 bases, with 10 bases between them. The germline CDR1 and CDR2 sequences are GTSNPN and SVGIG (reference sequence). The CDR3 is made up of 12 amino acids. The CDR3 DNA follows: TGTGCCCAGGGGCAGACTGGAAACACCATATATTTT. This translates into CAQGQTGNTIYF.

The chain combines TRBV10-3 with TRBJ1-1; a possible D gene is TRBD1 (6 bases). This CDR3 contains 12 residues. Germline CDR1 reads ENHRY; CDR2 reads SYGVKD. V was shortened by 3 bases and J by 10 bases, with 12 bases between the two germline ends. CDR3 loop: CAISEGGVGAFF. DNA for the CDR3: TGTGCCATCAGTGAAGGGGGAGTAGGAGCTTTCTTT.